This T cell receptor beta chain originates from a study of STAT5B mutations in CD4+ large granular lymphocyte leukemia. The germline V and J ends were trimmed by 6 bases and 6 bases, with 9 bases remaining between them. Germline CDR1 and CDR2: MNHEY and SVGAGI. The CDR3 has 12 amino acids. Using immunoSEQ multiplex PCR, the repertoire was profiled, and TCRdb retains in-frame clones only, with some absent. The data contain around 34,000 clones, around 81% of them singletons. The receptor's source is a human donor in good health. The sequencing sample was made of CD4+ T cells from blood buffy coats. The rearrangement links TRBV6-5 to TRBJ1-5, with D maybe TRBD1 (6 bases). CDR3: CASRGGSQPQHF. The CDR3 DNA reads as TGTGCCAGCAGAGGGGGATCTCAGCCCCAGCATTTT.